This T cell receptor (beta chain) was recorded in a study of beta chain features in type 1 diabetes. Findings of the study overall: Researchers reported that naive, central memory and Treg TCRB repertoires appeared more similar in patients than in healthy donors. Possible PCR preference for shorter templates applied equally to patients and controls. Moderate yet significant TCRB CDR3 shortening was seen in Type 1 diabetes patients in all four CD4+ subsets.

The J segment lost 4 bases and the V segment lost 0 bases, leaving 3 bases of the junction unmatched. CDR1 SGDLS and CDR2 YYNGEE come from the germline V gene. This CDR3 comprises 14 residues. About this clone: Its antigen remains unknown.

Of the isolated RNA, all was reverse transcribed, and so the sequenced material was expressed TCRB transcripts. Assay: immunoSEQ multiplex PCR; the TCRdb copy retains only in-frame clones and omits some. The sample has around 430,000 clones; approximately 31% are singletons. The rearrangement uses TRBV9 and TRBJ2-7, with TRBD2 matching 8 bases. The sequenced material came from naive CD4+ T cells from blood. The receptor comes from a man aged 18 to 30 in good health. CDR3 amino acids: CASSVDTSGYEQYF. In DNA, the CDR3 is TGTGCCAGCAGCGTAGACACTAGCGGATACGAGCAGTACTTC. The full variable domain, its missing parts supplied by reference TRBV9 and TRBJ2-7, is DSGVTQTPKHLITATGQRVTLRCSPRSGDLSVYWYQQSLDQGLQFLIQYYNGEERAKGNILERFSAQQFPDLHSELNLSSLELGDSALYFCASSVDTSGYEQYFGPGTRLTVT.